This record looks at one T cell receptor (beta chain) sequence and its context. This record belongs to a study of cytomegalovirus exposure and HLA in healthy donors. Healthy people donating bone marrow made up the donors. PCR used 60 Vbeta primers and 13 Jbeta primers. Method: immunoSEQ multiplex PCR; TCRdb's copy keeps in-frame clones and lacks some. The table lists some 160,000 clones, approximately 84% of them singletons. The source material was PBMCs. This receptor was obtained from a man aged 25-40 years in good health and CMV-seropositive.

The CDR3 sequence is CASSPEASGGTDTQYF. The CDR3 nucleotides are TGCGCCAGCAGCCCCGAGGCTAGCGGGGGCACAGATACGCAGTATTTT. V and J are TRBV5-1 and TRBJ2-3; 9 nucleotides agree with TRBD2. J was trimmed by 1 base and V by 4 bases; bases with no gene match: 7. Germline CDR1 reads SGHRS; CDR2 reads YFSETQ. This CDR3 spans 16 amino acids.